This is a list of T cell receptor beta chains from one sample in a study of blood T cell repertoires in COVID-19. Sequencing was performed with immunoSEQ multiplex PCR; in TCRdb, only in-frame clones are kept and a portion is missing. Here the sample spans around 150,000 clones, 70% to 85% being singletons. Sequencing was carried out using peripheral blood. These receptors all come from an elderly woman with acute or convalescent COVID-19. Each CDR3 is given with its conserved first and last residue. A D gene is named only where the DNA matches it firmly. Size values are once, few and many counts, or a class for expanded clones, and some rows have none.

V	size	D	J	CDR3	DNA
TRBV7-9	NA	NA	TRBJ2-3	CASSLAADTQYF	TGTGCCAGCAGCTTAGCGGCCGATACGCAGTATTTT
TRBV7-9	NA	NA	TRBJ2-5	CASGSSGGETQYF	TGTGCCAGCGGCTCGTCAGGGGGGGAGACCCAGTACTTC
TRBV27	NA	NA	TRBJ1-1	CASRTGRQMNTEAFF	TGTGCCAGCAGGACAGGAAGGCAGATGAACACTGAAGCTTTCTTT
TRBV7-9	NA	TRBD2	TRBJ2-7	CASSLAGGRHEQYF	TGTGCCAGCAGCTTAGCGGGAGGGCGGCACGAGCAGTACTTC
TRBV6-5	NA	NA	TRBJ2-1	CASSAPGGYNEQFF	TGTGCCAGCAGCGCCCCGGGTGGCTACAATGAGCAGTTCTTC
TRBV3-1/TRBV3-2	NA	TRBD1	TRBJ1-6	CASSPARGDSPLHF	TGTGCCAGCAGCCCTGCCAGGGGGGACTCACCCCTCCACTTT
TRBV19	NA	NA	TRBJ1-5	CASSTTGHGNQPQHF	TGTGCCAGTAGTACTACAGGACATGGCAATCAGCCCCAGCATTTT
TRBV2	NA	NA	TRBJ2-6	CAIIAGANVLTF	TGTGCCATCATAGCTGGGGCCAACGTCCTGACTTTC
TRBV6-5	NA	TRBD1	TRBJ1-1	CASGRQGKNTEAFF	TGTGCCAGCGGAAGACAGGGCAAGAACACTGAAGCTTTCTTT
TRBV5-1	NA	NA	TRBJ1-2	CASSRSTGGNYGYTF	TGCGCCAGCAGCCGCTCGACAGGTGGTAACTATGGCTACACCTTC
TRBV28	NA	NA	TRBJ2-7	CASSGRQGHSYEQYF	TGTGCCAGCAGTGGCCGCCAGGGCCACTCCTACGAGCAGTACTTC
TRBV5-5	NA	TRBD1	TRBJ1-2	CASSLDPGTGIGGYTF	TGTGCCAGCAGCTTGGATCCCGGGACAGGGATCGGGGGCTACACCTTC
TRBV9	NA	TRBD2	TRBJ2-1	CASSVGASGIHNEQFF	TGTGCCAGCAGCGTTGGGGCTAGCGGGATCCACAATGAGCAGTTCTTC
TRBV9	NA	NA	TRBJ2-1	CASSSFDSYNEQFF	TGTGCCAGCAGCTCCTTCGACAGTTACAATGAGCAGTTCTTC
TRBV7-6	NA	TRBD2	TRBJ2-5	CASSKWSSGRETQYF	TGTGCCAGCAGCAAATGGTCTAGCGGGAGAGAGACCCAGTACTTC
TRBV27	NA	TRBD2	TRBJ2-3	CASSPQVLAGGTDTQYF	TGTGCCAGCAGTCCACAAGTACTAGCGGGAGGGACAGATACGCAGTATTTT
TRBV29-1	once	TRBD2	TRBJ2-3	CSVEDRTSDDDTQYF	TGCAGCGTTGAAGATCGGACTAGCGATGATGATACGCAGTATTTT
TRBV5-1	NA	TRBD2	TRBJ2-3	CASSLQRREGPTADTQYF	TGCGCCAGCAGCCTCCAGCGGCGGGAGGGCCCCACGGCTGATACGCAGTATTTT
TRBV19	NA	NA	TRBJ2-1	CASTDWSSYNEQFF	TGTGCCAGTACGGACTGGAGCTCCTACAATGAGCAGTTCTTC
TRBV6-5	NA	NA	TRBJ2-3	CASGGSRTDTQYF	TGTGCCAGCGGGGGCAGTCGCACAGATACGCAGTATTTT
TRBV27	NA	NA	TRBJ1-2	CASRAGRANYGYTF	TGTGCCAGCCGCGCCGGTCGAGCTAACTATGGCTACACCTTC
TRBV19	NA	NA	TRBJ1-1	CASSSRGFITEAFF	TGTGCCAGTAGTAGTCGGGGTTTTATCACTGAAGCTTTCTTT
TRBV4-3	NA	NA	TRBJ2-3	CASSQRGSDTQYF	TGCGCCAGCAGCCAACGGGGATCAGATACGCAGTATTTT
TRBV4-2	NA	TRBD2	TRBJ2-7	CASSQVLGGGYEQYF	TGTGCCAGCAGCCAAGTTCTGGGCGGGGGGTACGAGCAGTACTTC
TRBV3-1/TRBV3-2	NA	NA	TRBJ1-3	CASSRYAGFGNTIYF	TGTGCCAGCAGCCGCTACGCGGGGTTTGGAAACACCATATATTTT
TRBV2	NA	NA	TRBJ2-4	CASSDSRGLNIQYF	TGTGCCAGCAGTGATTCCAGGGGTCTAAACATTCAGTACTTC
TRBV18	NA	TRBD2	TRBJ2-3	CATGTSASTDTQYF	TGTGCCACCGGGACTAGCGCAAGCACAGATACGCAGTATTTT
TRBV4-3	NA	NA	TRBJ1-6	CASSQDGSLAGSPLHF	TGCGCCAGCAGCCAAGATGGCTCCCTAGCCGGTTCACCCCTCCACTTT
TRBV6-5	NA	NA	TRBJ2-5	CASTWDSQETQYF	TGTGCCAGCACCTGGGACTCTCAAGAGACCCAGTACTTC
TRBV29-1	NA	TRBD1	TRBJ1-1	CSAHGTGITEAFF	TGCAGCGCTCACGGGACAGGGATCACTGAAGCTTTCTTT
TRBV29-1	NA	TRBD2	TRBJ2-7	CSVWSRGDLLYEQYF	TGCAGCGTTTGGTCCCGGGGGGACCTCCTTTACGAGCAGTACTTC
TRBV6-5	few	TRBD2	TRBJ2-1	CASSLSRLAGYNEQFF	TGTGCCAGCAGTTTGTCGCGACTAGCGGGTTACAATGAGCAGTTCTTC